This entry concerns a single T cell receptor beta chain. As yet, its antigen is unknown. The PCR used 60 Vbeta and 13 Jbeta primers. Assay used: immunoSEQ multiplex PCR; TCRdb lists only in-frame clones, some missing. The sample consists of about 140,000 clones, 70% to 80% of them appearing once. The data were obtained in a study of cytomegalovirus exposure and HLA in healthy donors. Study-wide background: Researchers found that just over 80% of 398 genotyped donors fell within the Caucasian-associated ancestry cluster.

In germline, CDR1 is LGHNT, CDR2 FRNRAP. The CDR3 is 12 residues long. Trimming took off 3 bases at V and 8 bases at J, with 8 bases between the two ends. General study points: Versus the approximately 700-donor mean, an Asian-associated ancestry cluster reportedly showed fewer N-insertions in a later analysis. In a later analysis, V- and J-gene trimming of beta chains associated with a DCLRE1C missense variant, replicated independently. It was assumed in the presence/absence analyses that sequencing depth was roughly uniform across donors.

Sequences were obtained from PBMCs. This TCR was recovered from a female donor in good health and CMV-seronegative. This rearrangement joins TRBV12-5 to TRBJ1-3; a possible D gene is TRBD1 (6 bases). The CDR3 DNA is TGTGCTAGTGGTTTAAGGACAGACACCATATATTTT. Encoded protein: CASGLRTDTIYF.